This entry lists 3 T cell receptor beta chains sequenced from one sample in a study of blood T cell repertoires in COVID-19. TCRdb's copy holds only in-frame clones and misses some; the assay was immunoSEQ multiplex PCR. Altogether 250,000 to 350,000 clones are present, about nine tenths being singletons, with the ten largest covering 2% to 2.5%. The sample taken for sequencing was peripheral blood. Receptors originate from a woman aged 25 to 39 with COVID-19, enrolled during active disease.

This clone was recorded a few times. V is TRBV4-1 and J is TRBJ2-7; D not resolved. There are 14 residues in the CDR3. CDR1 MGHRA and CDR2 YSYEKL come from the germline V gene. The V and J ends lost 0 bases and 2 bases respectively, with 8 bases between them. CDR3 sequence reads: CASSQDSETYEQYF. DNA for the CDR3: TGCGCCAGCAGCCAAGACAGTGAAACCTACGAGCAGTACTTC.

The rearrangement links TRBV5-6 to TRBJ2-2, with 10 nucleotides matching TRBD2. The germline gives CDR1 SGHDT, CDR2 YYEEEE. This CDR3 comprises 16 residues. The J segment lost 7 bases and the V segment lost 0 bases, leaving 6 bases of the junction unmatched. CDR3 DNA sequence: TGTGCCAGCAGCTTGGGGCTAGCGGGAGTTATCGGGGAGCTGTTTTTT. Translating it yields CASSLGLAGVIGELFF.

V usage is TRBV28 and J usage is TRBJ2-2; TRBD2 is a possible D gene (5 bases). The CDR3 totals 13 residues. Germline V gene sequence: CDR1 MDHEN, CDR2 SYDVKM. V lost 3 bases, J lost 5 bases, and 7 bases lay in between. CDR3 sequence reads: CASSFPGTGELFF. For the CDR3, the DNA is TGTGCCAGCAGTTTTCCGGGAACCGGGGAGCTGTTTTTT.